These T cell receptor beta chains were read from a single sample in a study of blood T cell repertoires in COVID-19. Only in-frame clones appear in the TCRdb table, and some are missing; sequencing was by immunoSEQ multiplex PCR. This table holds over 70,000 clones, approximately 84% found once. The sample consisted of peripheral blood. These receptor sequences come from a man aged 55 to 69 with COVID-19, enrolled during active disease. The CDR3 runs from the conserved cysteine through the conserved F or W. Each record gives: D gene, V gene, J gene, clone size, CDR3 protein, CDR3 DNA. A D gene is named only where the DNA matches it firmly. Size tells how often a clone was seen (once, few, many) or the class of an expanded clone, and some rows leave it out.

>-|TRBV27|TRBJ1-1|-
CASRPDSINTEAFF
TGTGCCAGCAGGCCTGACAGCATAAACACTGAAGCTTTCTTT
>TRBD1|TRBV6-5|TRBJ1-6|-
CASSRDSYNSPLHF
TGTGCCAGCAGTAGGGACAGCTATAATTCACCCCTCCACTTT
>-|TRBV2|TRBJ1-2|-
CASAWAGQGYTF
TGTGCCAGCGCTTGGGCAGGGCAGGGCTACACCTTC
>-|TRBV15|TRBJ2-1|-
CATSRRVGGFNNEQFF
TGTGCCACCAGCAGACGGGTAGGGGGTTTCAACAATGAGCAGTTCTTC
>-|TRBV2|TRBJ1-2|-
CASSEVGSYGYYTF
TGTGCCAGCAGCGAAGTAGGGAGCTATGGCTACTACACCTTC
>TRBD1|TRBV5-1|TRBJ1-2|-
CASSYTEGARGYTF
TGCGCCAGCAGCTACACAGAGGGGGCGCGGGGCTACACCTTC
>-|TRBV10-3|TRBJ1-2|-
CAISEGTYGYTF
TGTGCCATCTCGGAGGGGACCTATGGCTACACCTTC
>TRBD1|TRBV28|TRBJ1-2|-
CASSFGGGLYGYTF
TGTGCCAGCAGTTTTGGAGGGGGCCTCTATGGCTACACCTTC
>-|TRBV7-9|TRBJ1-3|-
CASSLYSGQTSGNTIYF
TGTGCCAGCAGCTTATACTCCGGACAGACCTCTGGAAACACCATATATTTT
>TRBD1|TRBV19|TRBJ1-1|-
CASSIGTGLNTEAFF
TGTGCCAGTAGTATAGGGACAGGGTTAAACACTGAAGCTTTCTTT
>-|TRBV10-1|TRBJ2-5|once
CASSTDLTRETQYF
TGCGCCAGCAGTACTGACTTAACTCGGGAGACCCAGTACTTC
>-|TRBV28|TRBJ1-3|-
CASSFPPGNVGNTIYF
TGTGCCAGCAGTTTCCCTCCGGGGAACGTCGGAAACACCATATATTTT
>TRBD2|TRBV6-6|TRBJ2-3|-
CASSRAGGAADTQYF
TGTGCCAGCAGCCGAGCGGGGGGGGCAGCAGATACGCAGTATTTT
>TRBD1|TRBV2|TRBJ1-5|-
CASSVGQGIGQPQHF
TGTGCCAGCAGCGTCGGACAGGGTATTGGACAGCCCCAGCATTTT
>-|TRBV6-6|TRBJ1-2|few
CASSGRGGYTF
TGTGCCAGCAGCGGCAGGGGCGGCTACACCTTC
>-|TRBV11-2|TRBJ2-7|-
CASSLDLGGYEQYF
TGTGCCAGCAGCTTAGATTTGGGGGGCTACGAGCAGTACTTC
>-|TRBV6-1|TRBJ1-5|-
CASSGGRTGPNQPQHF
TGTGCCAGCAGTGGGGGCCGAACAGGGCCCAATCAGCCCCAGCATTTT
>-|TRBV2|TRBJ1-4|-
CASSDPREGANEKLFF
TGTGCCAGCAGTGACCCCAGGGAGGGGGCTAATGAAAAACTGTTTTTT
>-|TRBV3-1/TRBV3-2|TRBJ2-1|once
CASSPIRTYNEQFF
TGTGCCAGCAGCCCTATTAGAACCTACAATGAGCAGTTCTTC
>TRBD1|TRBV7-2|TRBJ1-1|-
CASSLSIDRGQREAFF
TGTGCCAGCAGCTTATCCATCGACAGGGGCCAGCGTGAAGCTTTCTTT
>TRBD1|TRBV28|TRBJ2-3|-
CASSTRDRATDTQYF
TGTGCCAGCAGTACCCGGGACAGGGCCACAGATACGCAGTATTTT
>-|TRBV6-6|TRBJ2-3|-
CASSYRAGSTDTQYF
TGTGCCAGCAGTTACCGTGCGGGGAGCACAGATACGCAGTATTTT
>TRBD2|TRBV6-1|TRBJ2-4|-
CASSERGGSIAKNIQYF
TGTGCCAGCAGTGAAAGGGGCGGGAGTATAGCCAAAAACATTCAGTACTTC
>-|TRBV27|TRBJ2-3|once
CASSSGVASTDTQYF
TGTGCCAGCAGTTCCGGGGTAGCTAGCACAGATACGCAGTATTTT